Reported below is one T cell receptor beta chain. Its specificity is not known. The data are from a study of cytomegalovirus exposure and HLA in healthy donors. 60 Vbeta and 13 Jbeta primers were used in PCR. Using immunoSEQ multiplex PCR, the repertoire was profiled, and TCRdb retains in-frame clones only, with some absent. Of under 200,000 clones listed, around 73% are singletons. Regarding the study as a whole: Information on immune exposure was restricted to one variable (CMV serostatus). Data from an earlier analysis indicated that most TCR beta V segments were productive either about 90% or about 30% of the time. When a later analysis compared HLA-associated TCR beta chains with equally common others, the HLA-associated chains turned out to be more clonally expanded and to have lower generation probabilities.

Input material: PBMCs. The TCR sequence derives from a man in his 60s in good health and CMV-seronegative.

This CDR3 reads CASSSYREGNSPLHF. DNA of the CDR3: TGTGCCAGCAGCTCGTACAGGGAAGGAAATTCACCCCTCCACTTT. This chain links TRBV7-6 with TRBJ1-6; D perhaps matches TRBD1 (6 bases). The germline gives CDR1 SGHVS, CDR2 FNYEAQ. CDR3 length: 15 amino acids. V shed 4 bases and J shed 7 bases, with 14 bases lying between them.